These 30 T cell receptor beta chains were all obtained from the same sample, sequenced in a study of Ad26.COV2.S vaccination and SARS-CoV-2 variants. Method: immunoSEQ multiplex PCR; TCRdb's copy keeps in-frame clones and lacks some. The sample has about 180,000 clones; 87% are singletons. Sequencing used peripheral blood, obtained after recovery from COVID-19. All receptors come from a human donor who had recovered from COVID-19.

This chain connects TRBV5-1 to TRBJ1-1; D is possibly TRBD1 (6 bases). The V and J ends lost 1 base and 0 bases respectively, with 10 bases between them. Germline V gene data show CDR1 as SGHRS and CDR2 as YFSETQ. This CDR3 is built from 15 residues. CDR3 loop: CASSLTGSMNTEAFF. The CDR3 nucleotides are TGCGCCAGCAGCTTGACAGGGAGCATGAACACTGAAGCTTTCTTT. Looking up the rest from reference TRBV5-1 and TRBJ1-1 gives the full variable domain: KAGVTQTPRYLIKTRGQQVTLSCSPISGHRSVSWYQQTPGQGLQFLFEYFSETQRNKGNFPGRFSGRQFSNSRSEMNVSTLELGDSALYLCASSLTGSMNTEAFFGQGTRLTVV.

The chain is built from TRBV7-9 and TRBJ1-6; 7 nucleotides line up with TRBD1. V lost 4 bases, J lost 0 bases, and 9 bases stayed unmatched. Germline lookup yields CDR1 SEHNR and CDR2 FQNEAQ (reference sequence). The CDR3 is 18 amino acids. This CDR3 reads CASSSSGGRISYNSPLHF. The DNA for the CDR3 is TGTGCCAGCAGCTCCTCAGGGGGGCGCATCTCCTATAATTCACCCCTCCACTTT.

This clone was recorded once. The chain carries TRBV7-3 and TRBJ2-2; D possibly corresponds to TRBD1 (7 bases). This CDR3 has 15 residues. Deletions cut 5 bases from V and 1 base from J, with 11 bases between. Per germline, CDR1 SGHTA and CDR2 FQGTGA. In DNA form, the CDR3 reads TGTGCCAGCAGCCAGGGGGGACGGAACACCGGGGAGCTGTTTTTT. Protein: CASSQGGRNTGELFF.

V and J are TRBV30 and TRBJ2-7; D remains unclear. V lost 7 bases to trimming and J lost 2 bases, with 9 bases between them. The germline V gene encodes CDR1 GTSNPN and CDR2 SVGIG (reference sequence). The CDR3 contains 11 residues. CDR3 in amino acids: CAYTLAYEQYF. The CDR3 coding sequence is TGTGCCTACACACTGGCCTACGAGCAGTACTTC.

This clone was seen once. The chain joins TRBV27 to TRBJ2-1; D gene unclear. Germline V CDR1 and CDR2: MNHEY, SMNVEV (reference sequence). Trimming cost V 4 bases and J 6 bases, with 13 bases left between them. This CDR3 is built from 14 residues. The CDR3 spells CASSSRTLSNEQFF. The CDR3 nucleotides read TGTGCCAGCAGTTCTCGGACGCTCAGCAATGAGCAGTTCTTC.

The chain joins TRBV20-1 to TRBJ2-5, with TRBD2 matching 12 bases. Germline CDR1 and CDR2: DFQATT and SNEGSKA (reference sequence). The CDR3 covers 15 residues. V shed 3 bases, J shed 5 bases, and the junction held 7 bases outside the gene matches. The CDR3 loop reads CSASRLAGGVETQYF. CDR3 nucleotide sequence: TGCAGTGCTAGTCGTCTAGCGGGAGGGGTCGAGACCCAGTACTTC.

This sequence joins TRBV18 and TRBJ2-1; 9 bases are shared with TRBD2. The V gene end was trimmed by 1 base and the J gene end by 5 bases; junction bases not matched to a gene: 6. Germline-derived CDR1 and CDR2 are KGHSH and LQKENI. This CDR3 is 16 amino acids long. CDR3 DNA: TGTGCCAGCTCACCACTGGCTAGCGGGGTGGACAATGAGCAGTTCTTC. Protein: CASSPLASGVDNEQFF.

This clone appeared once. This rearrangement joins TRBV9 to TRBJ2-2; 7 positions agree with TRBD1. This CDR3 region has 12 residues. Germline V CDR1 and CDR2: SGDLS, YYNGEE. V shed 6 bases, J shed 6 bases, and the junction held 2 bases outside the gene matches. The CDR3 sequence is CASTTGAGELFF. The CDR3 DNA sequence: TGTGCCAGCACAACAGGGGCCGGGGAGCTGTTTTTT.

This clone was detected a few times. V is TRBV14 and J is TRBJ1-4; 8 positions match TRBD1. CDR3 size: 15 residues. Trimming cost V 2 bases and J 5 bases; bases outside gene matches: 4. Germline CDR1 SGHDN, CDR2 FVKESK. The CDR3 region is CASSQLGQANEKLFF. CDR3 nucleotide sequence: TGTGCCAGCAGCCAATTGGGACAGGCGAATGAAAAACTGTTTTTT.

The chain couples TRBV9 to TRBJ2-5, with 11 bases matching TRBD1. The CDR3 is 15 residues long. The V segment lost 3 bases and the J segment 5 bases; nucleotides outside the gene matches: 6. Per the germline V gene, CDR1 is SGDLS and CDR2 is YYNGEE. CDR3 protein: CASSAWTGGAETQYF. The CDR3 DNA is TGTGCCAGCAGCGCTTGGACAGGGGGCGCGGAGACCCAGTACTTC.

The CDR3 nucleotides read TGTGCCAGCAGTGAACTCGGGAAGGGGGGCAGGAGTAGAACTGAAGCTTTCTTT. Translated, it gives CASSELGKGGRSRTEAFF. The V call is TRBV6-1, the J call TRBJ1-1, with D maybe TRBD1 (6 bases). Per the germline V gene, CDR1 is MNHNS and CDR2 is SASEGT. There are 18 residues in the CDR3. Trimming took off 2 bases at V and 5 bases at J, with 24 bases between the two ends.

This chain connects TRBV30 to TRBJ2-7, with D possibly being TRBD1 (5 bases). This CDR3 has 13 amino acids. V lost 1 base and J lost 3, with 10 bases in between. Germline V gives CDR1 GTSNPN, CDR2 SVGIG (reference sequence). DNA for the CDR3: TGTGCCTGGAGTGAGGGGATGGGCTACGAGCAGTACTTC. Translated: CAWSEGMGYEQYF.

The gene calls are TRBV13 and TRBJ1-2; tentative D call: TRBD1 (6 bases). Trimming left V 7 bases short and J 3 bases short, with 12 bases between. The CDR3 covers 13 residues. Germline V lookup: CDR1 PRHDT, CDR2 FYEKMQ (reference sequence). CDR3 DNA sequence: TGTGCCAGCAACCCCGAGGGGGACTATGGCTACACCTTC. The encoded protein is CASNPEGDYGYTF. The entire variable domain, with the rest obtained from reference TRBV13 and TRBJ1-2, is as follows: AAGVIQSPRHLIKEKRETATLKCYPIPRHDTVYWYQQGPGQDPQFLISFYEKMQSDKGSIPDRFSAQQFSDYHSELNMSSLELGDSALYFCASNPEGDYGYTFGSGTRLTVV.

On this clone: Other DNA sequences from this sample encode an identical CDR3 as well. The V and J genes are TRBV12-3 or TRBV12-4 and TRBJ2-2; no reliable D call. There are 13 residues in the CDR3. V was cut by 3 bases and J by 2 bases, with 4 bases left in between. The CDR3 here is CASSLRNTGELFF. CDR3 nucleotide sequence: TGTGCCAGCAGTTTGCGAAACACCGGGGAGCTGTTTTTT.

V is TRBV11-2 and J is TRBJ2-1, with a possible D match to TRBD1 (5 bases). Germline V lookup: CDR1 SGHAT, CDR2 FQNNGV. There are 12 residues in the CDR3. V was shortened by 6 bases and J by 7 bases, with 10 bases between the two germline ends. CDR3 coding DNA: TGTGCCAGCAGATCACAGGCAAATGAGCAGTTCTTC. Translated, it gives CASRSQANEQFF.

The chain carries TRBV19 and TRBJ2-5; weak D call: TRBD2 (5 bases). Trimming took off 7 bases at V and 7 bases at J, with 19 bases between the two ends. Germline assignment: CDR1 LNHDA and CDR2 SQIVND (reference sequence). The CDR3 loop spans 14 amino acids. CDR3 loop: CASNEGSRIATQYF. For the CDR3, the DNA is TGTGCCAGTAACGAGGGATCGCGGATCGCGACCCAGTACTTC.

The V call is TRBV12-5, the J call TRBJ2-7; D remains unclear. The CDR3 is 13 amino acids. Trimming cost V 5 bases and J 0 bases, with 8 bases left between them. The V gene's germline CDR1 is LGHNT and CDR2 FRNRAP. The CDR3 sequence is CASGDAISYEQYF. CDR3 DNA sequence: TGTGCTAGTGGTGACGCGATCTCCTACGAGCAGTACTTC.

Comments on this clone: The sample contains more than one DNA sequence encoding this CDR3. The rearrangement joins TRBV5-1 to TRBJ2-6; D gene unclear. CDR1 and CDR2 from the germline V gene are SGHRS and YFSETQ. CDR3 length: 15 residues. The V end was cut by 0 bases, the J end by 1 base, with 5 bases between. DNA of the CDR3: TGCGCCAGCAGCTTGGCTGGGTCTGGGGCCAACGTCCTGACTTTC. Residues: CASSLAGSGANVLTF.

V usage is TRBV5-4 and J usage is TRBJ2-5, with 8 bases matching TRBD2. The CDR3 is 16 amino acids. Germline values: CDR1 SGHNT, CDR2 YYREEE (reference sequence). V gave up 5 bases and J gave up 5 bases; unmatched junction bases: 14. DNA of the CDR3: TGTGCCAGCAGTTCGATAGCGGGATGGGCGGGGGAGACCCAGTACTTC. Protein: CASSSIAGWAGETQYF.

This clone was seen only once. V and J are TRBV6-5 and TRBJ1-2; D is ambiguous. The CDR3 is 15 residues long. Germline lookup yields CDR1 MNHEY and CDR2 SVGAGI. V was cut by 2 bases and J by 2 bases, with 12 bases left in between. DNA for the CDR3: TGTGCCAGCAGTTACCTGCCAGGCCTGAACTATGGCTACACCTTC. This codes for CASSYLPGLNYGYTF.

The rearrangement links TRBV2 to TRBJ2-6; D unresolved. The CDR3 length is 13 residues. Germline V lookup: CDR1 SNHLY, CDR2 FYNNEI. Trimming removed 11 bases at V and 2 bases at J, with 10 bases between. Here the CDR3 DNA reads TGTGCCGGCACAGTTGCTGGGGCCAACGTCCTGACTTTC. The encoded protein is CAGTVAGANVLTF.

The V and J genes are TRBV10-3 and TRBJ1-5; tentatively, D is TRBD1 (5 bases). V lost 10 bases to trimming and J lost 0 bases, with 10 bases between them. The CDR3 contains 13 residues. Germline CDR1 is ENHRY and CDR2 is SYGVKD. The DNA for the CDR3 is TGTGCCACCTCGACAGATAGCAATCAGCCCCAGCATTTT. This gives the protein CATSTDSNQPQHF.

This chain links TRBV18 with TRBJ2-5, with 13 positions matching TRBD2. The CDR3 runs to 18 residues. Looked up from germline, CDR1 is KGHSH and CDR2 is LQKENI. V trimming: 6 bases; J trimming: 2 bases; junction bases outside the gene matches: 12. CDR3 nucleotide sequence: TGTGCCAGCTCCCGCCTTCGGACTAGCGGGAGACCTCAAGAGACCCAGTACTTC. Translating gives CASSRLRTSGRPQETQYF.

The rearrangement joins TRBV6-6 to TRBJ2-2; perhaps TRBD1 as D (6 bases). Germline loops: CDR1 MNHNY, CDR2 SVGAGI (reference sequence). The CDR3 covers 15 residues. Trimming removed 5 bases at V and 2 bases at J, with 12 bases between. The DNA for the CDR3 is TGTGCCAGCAGTCCCGGGACACATAACACCGGGGAGCTGTTTTTT. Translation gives CASSPGTHNTGELFF.

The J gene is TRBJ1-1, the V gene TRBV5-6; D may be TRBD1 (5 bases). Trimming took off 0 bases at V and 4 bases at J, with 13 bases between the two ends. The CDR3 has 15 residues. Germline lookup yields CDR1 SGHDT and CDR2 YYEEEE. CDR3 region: CASSLALGPTTEAFF. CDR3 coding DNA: TGTGCCAGCAGCTTGGCCCTGGGACCGACCACTGAAGCTTTCTTT.

The CDR3 sequence is CASSARDRGRMDTEAFF. The CDR3, as DNA: TGTGCCAGCAGTGCCCGGGACAGGGGGCGCATGGACACTGAAGCTTTCTTT. V and J are TRBV6-1 and TRBJ1-1; the match to TRBD1 covers 12 bases. The germline gives CDR1 MNHNS, CDR2 SASEGT. This CDR3 contains 17 residues. Trimming took 4 bases from V and 3 from J; bases not matched to a gene: 9.

The CDR3 DNA sequence: TGTGCCAGCAGCTCTAGGGTGGATACGCAGTATTTT. Translation gives CASSSRVDTQYF. The chain joins TRBV7-9 to TRBJ2-3, with no clear D. Between the trimmed V and J ends, which lost 4 bases and 6 bases, there was a span of 8 bases. Germline CDR1 is SEHNR and CDR2 is FQNEAQ (reference sequence). There are 12 residues in the CDR3.

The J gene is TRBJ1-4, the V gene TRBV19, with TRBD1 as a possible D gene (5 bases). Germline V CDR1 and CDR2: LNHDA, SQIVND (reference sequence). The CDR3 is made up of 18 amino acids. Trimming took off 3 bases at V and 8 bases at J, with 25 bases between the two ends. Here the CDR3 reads CASSIVRGRLLGKEKLFF. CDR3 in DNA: TGTGCCAGTAGTATCGTTCGGGGCAGACTCCTCGGGAAAGAAAAACTGTTTTTT.

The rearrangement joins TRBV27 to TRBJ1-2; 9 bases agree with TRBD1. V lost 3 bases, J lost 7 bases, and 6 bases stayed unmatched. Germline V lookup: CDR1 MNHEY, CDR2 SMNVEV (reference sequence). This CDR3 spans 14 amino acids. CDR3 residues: CASSFSTGQGGYTF. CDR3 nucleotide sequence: TGTGCCAGCAGTTTTTCGACGGGACAGGGTGGCTACACCTTC.

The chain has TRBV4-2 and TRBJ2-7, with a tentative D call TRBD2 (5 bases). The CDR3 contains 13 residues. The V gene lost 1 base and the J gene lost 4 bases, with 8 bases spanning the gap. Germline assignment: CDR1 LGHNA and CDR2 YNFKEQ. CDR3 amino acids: CASSQVGVYEQYF. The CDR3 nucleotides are TGTGCCAGCAGCCAAGTCGGGGTTTACGAGCAGTACTTC.